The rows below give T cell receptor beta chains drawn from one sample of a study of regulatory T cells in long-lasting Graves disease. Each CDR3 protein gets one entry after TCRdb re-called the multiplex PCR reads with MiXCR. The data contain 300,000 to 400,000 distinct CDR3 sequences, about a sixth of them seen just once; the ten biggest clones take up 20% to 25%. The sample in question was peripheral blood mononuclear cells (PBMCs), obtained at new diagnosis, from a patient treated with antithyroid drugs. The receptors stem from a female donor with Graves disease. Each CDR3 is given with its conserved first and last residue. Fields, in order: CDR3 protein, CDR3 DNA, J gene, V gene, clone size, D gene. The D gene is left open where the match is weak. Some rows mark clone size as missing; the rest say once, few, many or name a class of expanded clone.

CASKGDSTYEQYF TGTGCCAGCAAGGGGGACAGTACCTACGAGCAGTACTTC TRBJ2-7 TRBV6-1 . TRBD1
CASSPTKYSNQPQHF TGTGCCAGCAGTCCTACAAAATACAGCAATCAGCCCCAGCATTTT TRBJ1-5 TRBV2 many .
CASSIDLGTGEVADTQYF TGTGCCAGTAGTATAGATCTGGGGACGGGAGAGGTGGCAGATACGCAGTATTTT TRBJ2-3 TRBV19 many .
CASTKTSDTDTQYF TGTGCCAGCACGAAGACTAGCGACACAGATACGCAGTATTTT TRBJ2-3 TRBV9 . TRBD2
CAWNPQVRETQYF TGTGCCTGGAACCCTCAGGTCAGGGAGACCCAGTACTTC TRBJ2-5 TRBV30 many .
CASSRGRGGEKLFF TGTGCCAGCAGCAGGGGCAGGGGTGGCGAAAAACTGTTTTTT TRBJ1-4 TRBV6-4 . .
CASRLIRDSGGTQYF TGTGCCAGCAGGTTAATCCGGGACAGCGGTGGGACCCAGTACTTC TRBJ2-5 TRBV5-5 few TRBD1
CASSYGGFNTGELFF TGTGCCAGCAGTTACGGCGGATTCAACACCGGGGAGCTGTTTTTT TRBJ2-2 TRBV6-5 . .
CASSYSNIGTGGDYGYTF TGTGCCAGCAGTTACTCGAATATCGGGACAGGGGGCGACTATGGCTACACCTTC TRBJ1-2 TRBV6-5 many TRBD1
CASTGDTNTGELFF TGTGCCAGCACTGGGGACACAAACACCGGGGAGCTGTTTTTT TRBJ2-2 TRBV6-1 . .
CASSRSVAVEKLFF TGTGCCAGCAGTCGATCCGTCGCAGTGGAAAAACTGTTTTTT TRBJ1-4 TRBV12-3/TRBV12-4 many .
CASSQGRGTNEKLFF TGCGCCAGCAGCCAGGGCCGGGGGACTAATGAAAAACTGTTTTTT TRBJ1-4 TRBV4-1 few .
CASSQVRQGAANEQYF TGCGCCAGCAGCCAAGTCCGACAGGGGGCTGCGAACGAGCAGTACTTC TRBJ2-7 TRBV7-9 many TRBD1
CSVELGTVKGYTF TGCAGCGTTGAATTGGGGACTGTAAAGGGCTACACCTTC TRBJ1-2 TRBV29-1 . .
CAVRKTEAGNTIYF TGTGCCGTAAGGAAGACGGAGGCCGGAAACACCATATATTTT TRBJ1-3 TRBV10-3 . .
CASSAGSDGYTF TGTGCCAGCAGCGCAGGGTCGGATGGCTACACCTTC TRBJ1-2 TRBV7-2 . .
CSVEYPIVRQGSQYF TGCAGCGTTGAATACCCAATCGTGAGACAGGGGTCCCAGTACTTC TRBJ2-5 TRBV29-1 many TRBD1
CATSRDDGGHYEQYF TGTGCCACCAGCAGAGATGACGGGGGCCACTACGAGCAGTACTTC TRBJ2-7 TRBV15 many .
CASSLALRGTKGPGELFF TGTGCCAGCAGTTTAGCGCTAAGGGGGACTAAAGGACCCGGGGAGCTGTTTTTT TRBJ2-2 TRBV12-3/TRBV12-4 many .
CSLGAGRNEQFF TGCAGCCTTGGGGCCGGGAGAAATGAGCAGTTCTTC TRBJ2-1 TRBV29-1 many .
CSAREAGGRNTEAFF TGCAGTGCTAGAGAGGCAGGGGGCAGGAACACTGAAGCTTTCTTT TRBJ1-1 TRBV20-1 many TRBD1
CASSELAGGAPETQYF TGTGCCAGCAGTGAACTAGCGGGGGGGGCCCCGGAGACCCAGTACTTC TRBJ2-5 TRBV2 . TRBD2
CASSLDRGHYEQFF TGTGCCAGCAGCTTAGACAGGGGGCATTATGAGCAGTTCTTC TRBJ2-1 TRBV7-9 . TRBD1
CASSLGPSGGPNTEAFF TGTGCCAGCAGCTTAGGCCCCTCGGGGGGGCCCAACACTGAAGCTTTCTTT TRBJ1-1 TRBV13 many .
CASSQGDWLAGAKNIQYF TGTGCCAGCAGCCAAGGGGATTGGCTAGCGGGAGCCAAAAACATTCAGTACTTC TRBJ2-4 TRBV3-1 few TRBD2
CASSQAATSGRNNEQFF TGCGCCAGCAGCCAAGCTGCGACTAGCGGGAGAAACAATGAGCAGTTCTTC TRBJ2-1 TRBV4-1 many TRBD2
CASSVAMRGGSSYGYTF TGTGCCAGCAGCGTAGCGATGAGGGGCGGATCGAGCTATGGCTACACCTTC TRBJ1-2 TRBV9 many .
CASSRQGGTYEQYF TGTGCCAGCAGCCGTCAGGGGGGAACCTACGAGCAGTACTTC TRBJ2-7 TRBV6-1 . .
CASSILPGLAGHNEQFF TGTGCCAGCAGTATATTGCCGGGGCTAGCGGGACACAATGAGCAGTTCTTC TRBJ2-1 TRBV27 many TRBD2
CASSFGGDGNEQYF TGTGCCAGCAGTTTTGGGGGAGACGGTAACGAGCAGTACTTC TRBJ2-7 TRBV12-3/TRBV12-4 many .
CASSQRGGDTDTQYF TGTGCCAGCAGCCAGCGGGGGGGCGACACAGATACGCAGTATTTT TRBJ2-3 TRBV7-2 few TRBD2
CASSEVGGFEEQFF TGTGCCAGCAGTGAAGTAGGGGGGTTTGAAGAGCAGTTCTTC TRBJ2-1 TRBV2 many .
CATSRTGGLTGELFF TGTGCCACCAGTAGGACAGGGGGCCTGACCGGGGAGCTGTTTTTT TRBJ2-2 TRBV24-1 many TRBD1
CASSEGTGDTGELFF TGTGCCAGCAGTGAAGGGACAGGGGACACCGGGGAGCTGTTTTTT TRBJ2-2 TRBV6-1 . TRBD1
CATRGDSGYEELFF TGTGCCACACGCGGGGACAGTGGCTACGAAGAACTGTTTTTT TRBJ1-4 TRBV10-3 few TRBD1
CASSAPVRQGFGGELFF TGTGCCAGCAGCGCGCCGGTGAGACAGGGGTTTGGCGGGGAGCTGTTTTTT TRBJ2-2 TRBV9 . TRBD1
CASSLVPSGQGNTEAFF TGTGCCAGCAGCTTGGTGCCCTCGGGACAGGGGAACACTGAAGCTTTCTTT TRBJ1-1 TRBV5-5 many TRBD1
CASSGGGGLQTDTQYF TGTGCCAGCAGTGGAGGGGGAGGGCTGCAAACAGATACGCAGTATTTT TRBJ2-3 TRBV6-1 many .
CASSIHGQGANYGYTF TGCGCCAGCAGCATTCACGGACAGGGAGCCAACTATGGCTACACCTTC TRBJ1-2 TRBV5-1 many TRBD1
CASSEIDSANTGELFF TGTGCCAGCAGTGAAATCGATAGCGCGAACACCGGGGAGCTGTTTTTT TRBJ2-2 TRBV6-2/TRBV6-3 many .
CASSLVARGNTEAFF TGTGCCAGCAGTTTAGTTGCCAGGGGGAACACTGAAGCTTTCTTT TRBJ1-1 TRBV27 . .
CASSLSVGRGTGELFF TGTGCCAGCAGCTTAAGTGTGGGCCGGGGCACCGGGGAGCTGTTTTTT TRBJ2-2 TRBV11-2 many .
CASSGGGVKPNSPLHF TGTGCCAGCAGCGGAGGGGGCGTTAAGCCTAATTCACCCCTCCACTTT TRBJ1-6 TRBV9 few TRBD1
CASTPPRGQGRENEQFF TGTGCCAGCACCCCCCCAAGGGGACAGGGCCGGGAAAATGAGCAGTTCTTC TRBJ2-1 TRBV28 few TRBD1
CASSQDWAKGDTQYF TGTGCCAGCAGCCAAGACTGGGCAAAGGGAGATACGCAGTATTTT TRBJ2-3 TRBV3-1 few .
CASSSRTGSDEQFF TGTGCCAGCAGCTCCAGGACAGGGTCCGATGAGCAGTTCTTC TRBJ2-1 TRBV7-6 . TRBD1
CASSPISGRDIQYF TGTGCCAGCAGTCCGATTAGCGGGAGGGACATTCAGTACTTC TRBJ2-4 TRBV12-3/TRBV12-4 many TRBD2
CASSLSVGGELFF TGTGCCAGCAGTTTGTCGGTGGGCGGGGAGCTGTTTTTT TRBJ2-2 TRBV12-3/TRBV12-4 many .
CASSLAGIGNNEQFF TGTGCCAGCAGCTTAGCTGGGATAGGGAACAATGAGCAGTTCTTC TRBJ2-1 TRBV7-2 . .
CASSRTGEHLDGNEQFF TGTGCCAGCAGCCGGACGGGCGAACATCTTGACGGGAATGAGCAATTCTTC TRBJ2-1 TRBV28 few .
CASSLVARYNEQFF TGTGCCAGCAGTTTAGTGGCGCGCTACAATGAGCAGTTCTTC TRBJ2-1 TRBV12-3/TRBV12-4 few .
CAISEGNRLNTEAFF TGTGCCATCAGTGAGGGGAACAGACTGAACACTGAAGCTTTCTTT TRBJ1-1 TRBV10-3 many .
CASSYRDSGNNEQFF TGTGCCAGCAGCTACCGGGACAGCGGGAACAATGAGCAGTTCTTC TRBJ2-1 TRBV7-9 many .
CASISSRLNTEAFF TGTGCCAGCATATCCAGCAGGCTGAACACTGAAGCTTTCTTT TRBJ1-1 TRBV6-1 many .
CASSPTSSSLNQPQHF TGTGCCAGCTCACCCACGTCTTCCAGCCTCAATCAGCCCCAGCATTTT TRBJ1-5 TRBV18 . .
CASSFGYEGSTDTQYF TGCGCCAGCAGCTTCGGATACGAAGGGAGCACAGATACGCAGTATTTT TRBJ2-3 TRBV5-1 many .
CASSAMGLATYNEQFF TGTGCCAGCAGTGCCATGGGACTAGCGACCTACAATGAGCAGTTCTTC TRBJ2-1 TRBV12-3/TRBV12-4 many TRBD2